The entry that follows covers one T cell receptor beta chain sequence. Its cognate antigen is unknown. The sample is drawn from a study of T-cell reconstitution after alpha-beta-depleted transplantation in children. Study outcomes and limitations: Surviving recipient T cells and thymic progenitors accounted for the high day-60 TCRbeta diversity observed in some patients.

In germline, CDR1 is MGHDK, CDR2 SYGVNS. V lost 6 bases and J lost 9, with 14 bases in between. The CDR3 has 12 residues. As it was prepared, the TCRbeta library received unique molecular identifiers. TCRdb fed the PCR reads into MiXCR, producing one record per CDR3 protein. The table records 300,000 or so distinct CDR3 sequences, around 20% of them present only once. This chain uses TRBV25-1 with TRBJ1-1; D gene ambiguous. The sequenced sample was PBMCs, mostly from graft donor cells, obtained 180 days after TCRalphabeta/CD19-depleted stem cell transplant. This clonotype was obtained from a male patient younger than 18 who had a stem cell transplant for acute lymphoblastic leukemia, so the T cells may come from the graft donor. The CDR3 coding sequence is TGTGCCAGCAGCGCACACGGCGGACAAGCTTTCTTT. It encodes CASSAHGGQAFF.